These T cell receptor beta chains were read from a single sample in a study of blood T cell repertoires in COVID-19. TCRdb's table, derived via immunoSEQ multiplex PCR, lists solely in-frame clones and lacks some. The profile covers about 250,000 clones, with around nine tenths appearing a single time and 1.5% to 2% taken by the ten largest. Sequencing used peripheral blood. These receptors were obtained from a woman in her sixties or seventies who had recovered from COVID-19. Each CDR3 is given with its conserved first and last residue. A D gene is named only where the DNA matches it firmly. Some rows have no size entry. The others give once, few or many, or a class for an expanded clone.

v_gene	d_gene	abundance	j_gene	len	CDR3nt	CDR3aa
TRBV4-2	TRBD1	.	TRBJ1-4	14	TGTGCCAGCAGCCCAGGACAGGGGCAGGAAAAACTGTTTTTT	CASSPGQGQEKLFF
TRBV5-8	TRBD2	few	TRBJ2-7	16	TGTGCCAGCAGCTTGATTATAGCGGGGGCCCCCTACGAGCAGTACTTC	CASSLIIAGAPYEQYF
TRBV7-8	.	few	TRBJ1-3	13	TGTGCCAGCAGCTCCCTGTCTGGAAACACCATATATTTT	CASSSLSGNTIYF
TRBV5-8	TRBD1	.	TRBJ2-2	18	TGTGCCAGCAGCTTCCGGACAGGGGGCGGTATCAGTGCCGGGGAGCTGTTTTTT	CASSFRTGGGISAGELFF
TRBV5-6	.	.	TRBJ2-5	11	TGTGCCAGCAGCTTCTCCGAGACCCAGTACTTC	CASSFSETQYF
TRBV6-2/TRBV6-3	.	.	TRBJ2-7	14	TGTGCCAGCAGTTACTCGCAGGGTACGTACGAGCAGTACTTC	CASSYSQGTYEQYF
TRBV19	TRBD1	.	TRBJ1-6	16	TGTGCCAGTAGTTTCCCGGACAGGCGCCGAAATTCACCCCTCCACTTT	CASSFPDRRRNSPLHF
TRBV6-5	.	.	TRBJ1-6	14	TGTGCCAGCAGGCAGATTAGGGGGAATTCACCCCTCCACTTT	CASRQIRGNSPLHF
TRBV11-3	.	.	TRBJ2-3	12	TGTGCCAGCAGTCCAGGGGCAGATACGCAGTATTTT	CASSPGADTQYF
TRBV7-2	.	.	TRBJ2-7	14	TGTGCCAGCAGACAGGGGGGGGCGCAGTACGAGCAGTACTTC	CASRQGGAQYEQYF
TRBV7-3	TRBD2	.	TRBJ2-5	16	TGTGCCAGCAGCCCGTCTAGCGGGGGGGCCGTTGGGACCCAGTACTTC	CASSPSSGGAVGTQYF
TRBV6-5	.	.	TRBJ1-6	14	TGTGCCAGCACCCGGGAAACCTATAATTCACCCCTCCACTTT	CASTRETYNSPLHF
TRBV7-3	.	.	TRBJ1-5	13	TGTGCCAGCAGCGAGACACAGAATCAGCCCCAGCATTTT	CASSETQNQPQHF
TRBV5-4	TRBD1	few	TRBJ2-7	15	TGTGCCAGCAGCTTGGGGAACAGGGGCCGCTACGAGCAGTACTTC	CASSLGNRGRYEQYF
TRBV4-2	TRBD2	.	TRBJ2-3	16	TGTGCCAGCAGCCAGGCAACTAGCGGAGAAACAGATACGCAGTATTTT	CASSQATSGETDTQYF
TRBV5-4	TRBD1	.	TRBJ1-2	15	TGTGCCAGCAGGATGACAGGGGGCGGAAGGAAAGGCTACACCTTC	CASRMTGGGRKGYTF
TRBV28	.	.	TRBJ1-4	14	TGTGCCAGCAGTTTCATCAGGGGTTTTGAAAAACTGTTTTTT	CASSFIRGFEKLFF
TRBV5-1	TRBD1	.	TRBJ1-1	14	TGCGCCAGCAGACAAGGACAGGTGAACACTGAAGCTTTCTTT	CASRQGQVNTEAFF
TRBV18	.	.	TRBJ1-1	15	TGTGCCAGCTCACAAAGTGGGGGCGGGAACACTGAAGCTTTCTTT	CASSQSGGGNTEAFF
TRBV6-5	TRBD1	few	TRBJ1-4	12	TGTGCCACCAGACAGGGTTATGAAAAACTGTTTTTT	CATRQGYEKLFF
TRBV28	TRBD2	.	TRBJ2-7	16	TGTGCCAGCAGCCTCGGACTAGCGGGGGGATCCTACGAGCAGTACTTC	CASSLGLAGGSYEQYF
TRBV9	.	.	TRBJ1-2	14	TGTGCCAGCAGCGTAGGCGGTACAGGTTGGGGCTACACCTTC	CASSVGGTGWGYTF
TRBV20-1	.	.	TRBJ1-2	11	TGCAGCGTGACAGACTTCTATGGCTACACCTTC	CSVTDFYGYTF
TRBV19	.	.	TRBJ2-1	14	TGTGCCAGTAGTATTAGGGCAGGGGTTGATGAGCAGTTCTTC	CASSIRAGVDEQFF
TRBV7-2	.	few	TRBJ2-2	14	TGTGCCAGCAGCTTGGGGGGATCGGCCGGGGAGCTGTTTTTT	CASSLGGSAGELFF
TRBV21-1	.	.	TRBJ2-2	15	TGTGCCAGCAGCGCCGAGACAGGGTGCAGCGGGGAGCTGTTTTTT	CASSAETGCSGELFF
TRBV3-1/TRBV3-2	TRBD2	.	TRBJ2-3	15	TGTGCCAGCAGCCAATTGGGACTAGCAGCAGATACGCAGTATTTT	CASSQLGLAADTQYF
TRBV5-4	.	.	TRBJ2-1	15	TGTGCCAGCAGCTTATACGGGGAGAGTTCAAATGAGCAGTTCTTC	CASSLYGESSNEQFF
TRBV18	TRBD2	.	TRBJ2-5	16	TGTGCCAGCTCACTCGGACTAGCGGGGCTAAAAGAGACCCAGTACTTC	CASSLGLAGLKETQYF
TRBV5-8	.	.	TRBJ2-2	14	TGTGCCAGCAGCTCCACGGGGGTCACCGGGGAGCTGTTTTTT	CASSSTGVTGELFF
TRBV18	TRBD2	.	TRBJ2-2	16	TGTGCCAGCTCACCACGGCGGGGGACGGGAACCGGGGAGCTGTTTTTT	CASSPRRGTGTGELFF
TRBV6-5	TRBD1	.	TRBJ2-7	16	TGTGCCAGCAGTTACTCCGGCAGGGGGCTCTCCTACGAGCAGTACTTC	CASSYSGRGLSYEQYF
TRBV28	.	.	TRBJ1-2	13	TGTGCCAGCAGTTTATCGGGGAACTATGGCTACACCTTC	CASSLSGNYGYTF
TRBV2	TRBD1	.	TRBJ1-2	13	TGTGCCAGCAGCGGACAGGTCCTCTATGGCTACACCTTC	CASSGQVLYGYTF
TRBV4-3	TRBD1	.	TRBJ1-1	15	TGCGCCAGCAGCCAGGATACAGGGGACGACACTGAAGCTTTCTTT	CASSQDTGDDTEAFF
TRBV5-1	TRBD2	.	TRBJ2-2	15	TGCGCCAGCAGCTCGTCGGGGGGGGGCACCGGGGAGCTGTTTTTT	CASSSSGGGTGELFF